This T cell receptor beta chain originates from a study of CD4 T cells in relation to SARS-CoV-2 and coronaviruses. Germline CDR1 and CDR2: MNHEY and SVGAGI. This CDR3 is built from 14 residues. The V gene end was trimmed by 6 bases and the J gene end by 8 bases; junction bases not matched to a gene: 10. On this clone itself: Its antigen is not known.

The assay was immunoSEQ multiplex PCR, and TCRdb's table has in-frame clones only and misses some. The sample holds about 36,000 clones, roughly 82% seen once. The sample consisted of memory CD4+ T cells from PBMCs, cultured in vitro. This chain uses TRBV6-5 with TRBJ1-1, with TRBD1 matching 9 bases. The clonotype originates from an adult with COVID-19. CDR3 in amino acids: CASRGLNRGREAFF. DNA of the CDR3: TGTGCCAGCAGAGGGCTCAACAGGGGGCGGGAAGCTTTCTTT.